These T cell receptor beta chains were read from a single sample in a study of blood T cell repertoires in COVID-19. TCRdb's table, derived via immunoSEQ multiplex PCR, lists solely in-frame clones and lacks some. The sample shows tens of thousands of clones, just over 85% of them seen only once. Source material: peripheral blood. These receptors originate from a man in his fifties with active COVID-19. The CDR3 runs from the conserved cysteine through the conserved F or W.

V gene: TRBV5-4; CDR3 protein: CASSRGGMNTEAFF
V gene: TRBV7-6; CDR3 protein: CASSPIAGTTYEQYF
V gene: TRBV4-1; CDR3 protein: CASSRSGGNYEQYF
V gene: TRBV2; CDR3 protein: CASSDRQGRTTEAFF
V gene: TRBV9; CDR3 protein: CASSVEGLGTGELFF
V gene: TRBV6-5; CDR3 protein: CASRGQGLNYGYTF
V gene: TRBV2; CDR3 protein: CATHQGISSPLHF
V gene: TRBV12-5; CDR3 protein: CASGLFIRESPRTQYF
V gene: TRBV7-8; CDR3 protein: CASSLLVEPSNQPQHF
V gene: TRBV11-2; CDR3 protein: CASSIGLAGGTGELFF
V gene: TRBV27; CDR3 protein: CASSPLTGFYGYTF
V gene: TRBV21-1; CDR3 protein: CASSKWRRTDTQYF
V gene: TRBV11-2; CDR3 protein: CASSLVVLAGNEQFF
V gene: TRBV2; CDR3 protein: CASRWGGSSTEAFF
V gene: TRBV7-8; CDR3 protein: CASSLGSRGSRQPQHF